Included here is one T cell receptor beta chain sequence, with context. The antigen remains unidentified. The data are from a study of T cell repertoires in cytomegalovirus infection. Looking at the study overall: CMV infection together with matching HLA type was indicated by public TCR beta signatures. Study-level findings and limits: Predominance within the ex vivo response was attributable to HLA-C-restricted CMV-specific TCR beta clonotypes.

TCRdb independently ran MiXCR on the reads; one entry per CDR3 protein. The sample yields some 700,000 distinct CDR3 sequences, 35% to 45% seen once. The sequenced material came from PBMCs. This clonotype originated in a human donor in good health (CMV status not recorded). Some clones in this sample may be carry-over from other donors' samples.

The CDR3 coding sequence is TGTGCCAGTAGTATTTATGATCGCACTGAAGCTTTCTTT. Residues: CASSIYDRTEAFF. The chain combines TRBV19 with TRBJ1-1; D is ambiguous. CDR1 is LNHDA and CDR2 is SQIVND in the germline V gene (reference sequence). This CDR3 is built from 13 residues. Between the trimmed V and J ends, which lost 3 bases and 4 bases, there was a span of 9 bases.